The 2 T cell receptor beta chains in this list originate from one sample, sequenced in a study of T cell responses to AZD1222 COVID-19 vaccine. Repertoires were generated with immunoSEQ multiplex PCR, while TCRdb's copy carries only in-frame clones and drops some. The sample lists about 160,000 clones; around 90% were seen once. Sequencing was performed on peripheral blood, taken 28 days after the second AZD1222 dose. Every receptor here comes from an adult who received the AZD1222 COVID-19 vaccine.

This chain uses TRBV9 with TRBJ1-3; D may be TRBD1 (5 bases). The CDR3 contains 15 residues. Trimming removed 0 bases at V and 0 bases at J, with 7 bases between. The V gene's germline CDR1 is SGDLS and CDR2 YYNGEE. The CDR3 sequence: CASSVGGRSGNTIYF. The CDR3 nucleotides read TGTGCCAGCAGCGTAGGGGGCCGCTCTGGAAACACCATATATTTT.

The rearrangement uses TRBV7-6 and TRBJ1-3; D unresolved. CDR1 and CDR2 from the germline V gene are SGHVS and FNYEAQ. The CDR3 contains 15 residues. Trimming shortened V by 5 bases and J by 4 bases, and 15 bases separated the two germline ends. CDR3 sequence: CASSKHGASGNTIYF. CDR3 coding DNA: TGTGCCAGCAGCAAACACGGAGCGTCGGGAAACACCATATATTTT.